The 16 T cell receptor beta chains below come from one sample, sequenced in a study of T cells in Graves' hyperthyroidism and ophthalmopathy. RNA transcripts yielded amplified TCR beta CDR3 regions. The TCR CDR3 was amplified in a first-round RT-PCR using the HTBI primer set. TCRdb re-derived calls from the multiplex PCR reads in MiXCR, one entry per CDR3 protein. Among hundreds of thousands of distinct CDR3 sequences listed, around 21% were seen once. The sequenced sample consisted of blood. These receptors originate from a man aged 25-40 years with Graves' ophthalmopathy.

This clonotype was found a few times. The rearrangement joins TRBV9 to TRBJ2-2; D gene uncertain. The V end lost 0 bases, the J end lost 1 base, and 4 bases lay between the germline ends. Looked up from germline, CDR1 is SGDLS and CDR2 is YYNGEE. This CDR3 contains 14 residues. The CDR3 loop reads CASSVVLNTGELFF. The CDR3 DNA reads as TGTGCCAGCAGCGTAGTTCTGAACACCGGGGAGCTGTTTTTT.

There are many counts of this clonotype. This chain connects TRBV12-3 or TRBV12-4 to TRBJ2-1; TRBD2 aligns across 10 bases. V was pared by 5 bases and J by 8 bases, with 15 bases of the junction left unmatched. The CDR3 is 17 residues long. The CDR3 sequence: CASSPSGSALSYHEQFF. In nucleotides, the CDR3 is TGTGCCAGCAGTCCTAGCGGGAGTGCCCTCTCTTACCATGAGCAGTTCTTC.

This clonotype was seen once. This rearrangement joins TRBV6-9 to TRBJ2-7; weak D call: TRBD1 (6 bases). V was trimmed by 4 bases and J by 1 base, leaving 14 bases between them. Germline V gives CDR1 MNHGY, CDR2 SVAAGI. This CDR3 has 15 amino acids. In DNA, the CDR3 is TGTGCCAGCAGTTCGAATCCAGGGGTTTCCTACGAGCAGTACTTC. This encodes CASSSNPGVSYEQYF.

This clonotype turned up a few times. J is TRBJ2-7 and V is TRBV6-1, with D uncertain. CDR1 is MNHNS, CDR2 SASEGT, per germline. The V end was cut by 2 bases, the J end by 3 bases, with 17 bases between. The CDR3 is made up of 16 amino acids. CDR3 sequence: CASSESRQRPVYEQYF. In DNA, the CDR3 is TGTGCCAGCAGTGAATCTCGGCAGCGCCCGGTCTACGAGCAGTACTTC.

This clonotype was detected many times. J is TRBJ2-7 and V is TRBV3-1; 7 bases are a match to TRBD2. CDR3 length: 15 amino acids. Looked up from germline, CDR1 is LGHDT and CDR2 is YNNKEL (reference sequence). Trimming took 6 bases from V and 1 from J; bases not matched to a gene: 9. The chain's CDR3 is CASSFERDPSYEQYF. The CDR3 DNA reads as TGTGCCAGCAGTTTCGAGCGGGATCCGTCCTACGAGCAGTACTTC.

This clonotype was observed at least ten times. CDR3 bases: TGTGCCAGCAGCCGAGGGATGACAGGGAACGATTCACCCCTCCACTTT. It translates to CASSRGMTGNDSPLHF. J is TRBJ1-6 and V is TRBV3-1; TRBD1 matches 7 bases. The CDR3 is 16 amino acids. The V and J ends lost 4 bases and 8 bases, in that order; junction bases with no gene match: 11. Germline V gene lookup returns CDR1 LGHDT and CDR2 YNNKEL (reference sequence).

The V call is TRBV15, the J call TRBJ2-5, with no clear D. CDR3 length: 14 amino acids. Germline CDR1 reads LNHNV; CDR2 reads YYDKDF (reference sequence). Trimming stripped 2 bases from V and 11 bases from J, with 18 bases between. The CDR3 here is CATSRNFDKPGQYF. The DNA for the CDR3 is TGTGCCACCAGCAGAAATTTCGACAAGCCTGGTCAGTACTTC.

This clonotype was detected ten times or more. One junction end disagrees with the germline gene, perhaps due to a read error. The chain uses TRBV5-1 and TRBJ2-7; the D call may be TRBD1 or TRBD2 (5 bases each). Germline-derived CDR1 and CDR2 are SGHRS and YFSETQ. The CDR3 is 14 residues long. DNA of the CDR3: TGCGCCAGCAGCGTAGGGACCTTCTCCAACGAGCAGTACTTC. Translated: CASSVGTFSNEQYF.

To note about this clonotype: This sequence may be a read error, since a much larger clone differs from it by one base. V and J are TRBV2 and TRBJ2-7; 7 positions match TRBD1. There are 12 residues in the CDR3. CDR1 SNHLY and CDR2 FYNNEI come from the germline V gene. For the CDR3, the DNA is TGTGTCAGTTCCCTAACAGGGGACGAGCAGTACTTC. Translated: CVSSLTGDEQYF.

This clonotype was picked up a small number of times. The V call is TRBV3-1, the J call TRBJ1-3; D uncertain. CDR1 is LGHDT, CDR2 YNNKEL, per germline (reference sequence). The CDR3 runs to 16 residues. The ends were cut back, 4 bases at V and 0 bases at J, with 13 bases in the middle. The CDR3 loop reads CASSPSTGLSGNTIYF. Here the CDR3 DNA reads TGTGCCAGCAGCCCTTCGACTGGCCTCTCTGGAAACACCATATATTTT. Full variable domain (outside the CDR3, taken from reference TRBV3-1 and TRBJ1-3): DTAVSQTPKYLVTQMGNDKSIKCEQNLGHDTMYWYKQDSKKFLKIMFSYNNKELIINETVPNRFSPKSPDKAHLNLHINSLELGDSAVYFCASSPSTGLSGNTIYFGEGSWLTVV.

Ten or more counts support this clonotype. The V gene is TRBV28, the J gene TRBJ2-1; 15 bases line up with TRBD2. With 5 bases clipped from V and 8 bases from J, the junction kept 10 bases outside the gene matches. The CDR3 sequence is 17 residues long. The V gene's germline CDR1 is MDHEN and CDR2 SYDVKM. CDR3 DNA: TGTGCCAGCAGTGTCGGACTAGCGGGAGGGGGTTTCGATGAGCAGTTCTTC. Protein product: CASSVGLAGGGFDEQFF.

This clonotype was found a few times. CDR3 loop: CASSYSGGDYEQYF. The DNA of the CDR3 is TGTGCCAGCAGCTATAGCGGGGGAGACTACGAGCAGTACTTC. The chain combines TRBV9 with TRBJ2-7; 9 bases match TRBD2. V was pared by 4 bases and J by 3 bases, with 5 bases of the junction left unmatched. The germline CDR1 and CDR2 sequences are SGDLS and YYNGEE. The CDR3 is made up of 14 amino acids.

This clonotype was seen at least ten times. The rearrangement uses TRBV12-3 or TRBV12-4 and TRBJ2-7, with D unresolved. Trimming pared 6 bases from V and 2 bases from J, leaving 8 bases between. The CDR3 has 12 amino acids. CDR3: CASSFDTYEQYF. The CDR3 DNA follows: TGTGCCAGCAGCTTCGACACCTACGAGCAGTACTTC.

This clonotype was seen many times. J is TRBJ2-3 and V is TRBV28; tentative D call: TRBD1 (6 bases). The V and J ends lost 1 base and 2 bases respectively, with 10 bases between them. Germline CDR1 and CDR2: MDHEN and SYDVKM. CDR3 size: 15 residues. CDR3 protein: CASSLSGALTDTQYF. The CDR3 nucleotides read TGTGCCAGCAGTTTATCAGGGGCCCTCACAGATACGCAGTATTTT. Using reference TRBV28 and TRBJ2-3 for the parts outside the CDR3, the full variable domain is DVKVTQSSRYLVKRTGEKVFLECVQDMDHENMFWYRQDPGLGLRLIYFSYDVKMKEKGDIPEGYSVSREKKERFSLILESASTNQTSMYLCASSLSGALTDTQYFGPGTRLTVL.

Only a few counts were recorded for this clonotype. This chain links TRBV3-1 with TRBJ2-7; no clear D. Trimming pared 0 bases from V and 4 bases from J, leaving 10 bases between. Germline CDR1 and CDR2: LGHDT and YNNKEL (reference sequence). This CDR3 contains 14 residues. This CDR3 is CASSQDLELYEQYF. CDR3 DNA sequence: TGTGCCAGCAGCCAAGACCTAGAGTTATACGAGCAGTACTTC.

This clonotype was seen more than once but under ten times. The chain recombines TRBV9 with TRBJ2-1; possibly TRBD1 for D (5 bases). The CDR3 extends over 13 amino acids. The germline V gene has CDR1 SGDLS and CDR2 YYNGEE. Trimming cost V 3 bases and J 4 bases, with 8 bases left between them. CDR3 DNA: TGTGCCAGCAGCGCGACAGTATACAATGAGCAGTTCTTC. Translated: CASSATVYNEQFF.